These 23 T cell receptor beta chains were sequenced from one sample in a study of monozygotic twins with inflammatory bowel disease. After re-calling the 5' RACE reads, TCRdb lists one entry per CDR3 protein, DNA absent. The ten most abundant clones cover 2% to 2.5% of a sample with approximately 420,000 distinct CDR3 sequences. Sequencing used blood. These receptors were taken from a human donor with ulcerative colitis or Crohn's disease, or a healthy co-twin of an affected twin (not recorded which).

The rearrangement joins TRBV2 to TRBJ1-3. Looked up from germline, CDR1 is SNHLY and CDR2 is FYNNEI. The CDR3 has 13 amino acids. The CDR3 loop reads CASSGYTGNTIYF.

The genes are TRBV28 and TRBJ1-4; TCRdb selects TRBD1, and the lack of DNA leaves this call unchecked. Germline V gene sequence: CDR1 MDHEN, CDR2 SYDVKM. This CDR3 has 16 residues. The CDR3 loop is CASSGQLLATNEKLFF. The complete variable domain, with remaining parts taken from reference TRBV28 and TRBJ1-4, reads DVKVTQSSRYLVKRTGEKVFLECVQDMDHENMFWYRQDPGLGLRLIYFSYDVKMKEKGDIPEGYSVSREKKERFSLILESASTNQTSMYLCASSGQLLATNEKLFFGSGTQLSVL.

The CDR3 here is CASSNFDEQYF. The chain recombines TRBV14 with TRBJ2-7. The germline gives CDR1 SGHDN, CDR2 FVKESK. This CDR3 has 11 residues. Full variable domain (outside the CDR3, taken from reference TRBV14 and TRBJ2-7): EAGVTQFPSHSVIEKGQTVTLRCDPISGHDNLYWYRRVMGKEIKFLLHFVKESKQDESGMPNNRFLAERTGGTYSTLKVQPAELEDSGVYFCASSNFDEQYFGPGTRLTVT.

J is TRBJ2-3 and V is TRBV10-3. The CDR3 contains 12 residues. Germline V gene lookup returns CDR1 ENHRY and CDR2 SYGVKD. CDR3 amino acids: CAISDPPDTQYF.

The chain links TRBV10-3 to TRBJ1-2; TCRdb's assignment of TRBD1 cannot be checked, as there is no DNA. CDR3 size: 11 residues. Germline CDR1 is ENHRY and CDR2 is SYGVKD. CDR3 loop: CAISEDSYYTF.

The chain links TRBV19 to TRBJ1-2; TCRdb's D call, TRBD1, is unchecked because there is no DNA. Germline assignment: CDR1 LNHDA and CDR2 SQIVND (reference sequence). The CDR3 consists of 15 residues. The CDR3 loop reads CASSKLKDRSYGYTF.

The V and J genes are TRBV13 and TRBJ1-1; absent DNA, TCRdb's TRBD1 call cannot be checked. Germline CDR1 is PRHDT and CDR2 is FYEKMQ (reference sequence). CDR3 length: 14 residues. This chain's CDR3 is CASSLEQGNTEAFF. The variable domain in full, with the rest retrieved from reference TRBV13 and TRBJ1-1, is AAGVIQSPRHLIKEKRETATLKCYPIPRHDTVYWYQQGPGQDPQFLISFYEKMQSDKGSIPDRFSAQQFSDYHSELNMSSLELGDSALYFCASSLEQGNTEAFFGQGTRLTVV.

V usage is TRBV28 and J usage is TRBJ1-2. This CDR3 is 13 amino acids long. Germline V gene data show CDR1 as MDHEN and CDR2 as SYDVKM. The CDR3 sequence: CASSFAGNYGYTF.

The chain couples TRBV6-2 or TRBV6-3 to TRBJ2-1; TCRdb selects TRBD2, and the lack of DNA leaves this call unchecked. The CDR3 runs 13 residues. Germline-derived CDR1 and CDR2 are MNHEY and SVGEGT. CDR3 protein: CASSYSTRKEQFF.

The chain is built from TRBV10-3 and TRBJ2-3; lacking DNA, the TRBD1 call made by TCRdb goes unchecked. The germline V gene encodes CDR1 ENHRY and CDR2 SYGVKD. This CDR3 spans 13 amino acids. This CDR3 reads CAIRGGSTDTQYF.

V is TRBV27 and J is TRBJ1-1; TCRdb's assignment of TRBD1 cannot be checked, as there is no DNA. The CDR3 contains 15 residues. Germline V lookup: CDR1 MNHEY, CDR2 SMNVEV (reference sequence). The chain's CDR3 is CASSPRVNRYTEAFF.

J is TRBJ1-2 and V is TRBV10-1; TCRdb proposes TRBD1, but this gene call is untestable without DNA. Germline-derived CDR1 and CDR2 are WNHNN and SYGVQD (reference sequence). CDR3 length equals 12 residues. The CDR3 is CASSDGGGVYTF.

The rearrangement uses TRBV4-3 and TRBJ1-3. This CDR3 comprises 18 residues. Germline CDR1 reads LGHNA; CDR2 reads YSLEER. This CDR3 reads CASSQDNIRFYSGNTIYF.

The chain employs TRBV27 and TRBJ2-5; TCRdb picks TRBD2, but there is no DNA to check that call. Germline assignment: CDR1 MNHEY and CDR2 SMNVEV (reference sequence). This CDR3 has 18 amino acids. The CDR3 loop is CASSLKGPGLAAQETQYF.

The V call is TRBV5-6, the J call TRBJ1-2; checking the TCRdb D call of TRBD1 is not possible without DNA. The CDR3 sequence is 15 residues long. Germline-derived CDR1 and CDR2 are SGHDT and YYEEEE. This CDR3 reads CASSRGQPPNYGYTF. The whole variable domain, filled in from reference TRBV5-6 and TRBJ1-2, reads DAGVTQSPTHLIKTRGQQVTLRCSPKSGHDTVSWYQQALGQGPQFIFQYYEEEERQRGNFPDRFSGHQFPNYSSELNVNALLLGDSALYLCASSRGQPPNYGYTFGSGTRLTVV.

This chain links TRBV6-6 with TRBJ2-2. Germline V gene lookup returns CDR1 MNHNY and CDR2 SVGAGI (reference sequence). CDR3 length: 12 amino acids. This chain's CDR3 is CASSSLTGELFF.

This chain joins TRBV2 and TRBJ2-2; lacking DNA, the TRBD1 call made by TCRdb goes unchecked. In germline, CDR1 is SNHLY, CDR2 FYNNEI. The CDR3 length is 16 residues. CDR3 loop: CASSGRRGAISGELFF.

V gene TRBV9 combines with J gene TRBJ2-5; TCRdb designates TRBD1, a call that cannot be tested without DNA. Germline V gene data show CDR1 as SGDLS and CDR2 as YYNGEE. This CDR3 is 14 amino acids long. CDR3 loop: CASSVGQGQGTQYF.

The chain has TRBV6-5 and TRBJ2-5; the TCRdb call, TRBD1, lacks DNA for checking. The CDR3 length is 13 residues. Looked up from germline, CDR1 is MNHEY and CDR2 is SVGAGI. This chain's CDR3 is CASSYRRAETQYF.

The chain employs TRBV4-2 and TRBJ2-7; TCRdb's D gene call, TRBD2, goes unchecked for lack of DNA. CDR3 size: 18 residues. Germline loops: CDR1 LGHNA, CDR2 YNFKEQ. The chain's CDR3 is CASSQVRGGSGSSYEQYF.

CDR3 loop: CASSLDPTSSYNEQFF. The V call is TRBV5-1, the J call TRBJ2-1. Germline lookup yields CDR1 SGHRS and CDR2 YFSETQ. This CDR3 spans 16 amino acids.

This rearrangement joins TRBV20-1 to TRBJ2-7; the TRBD2 assignment by TCRdb is unverifiable without DNA. The CDR3 runs 15 residues. Germline CDR1 reads DFQATT; CDR2 reads SNEGSKA (reference sequence). Here the CDR3 reads CSARRSSREGSEQYF.

This chain links TRBV15 with TRBJ2-5. The CDR3 sequence is 14 residues long. From germline, CDR1 is LNHNV and CDR2 YYDKDF (reference sequence). The CDR3 spells CATSREPSQETQYF.